Listed below are T cell receptor beta chains from one sample, sequenced in a study of cytomegalovirus exposure and HLA in healthy donors. Clones were sequenced by immunoSEQ multiplex PCR, and TCRdb holds only the in-frame ones, with some missing. The sample consists of 60,000 to 70,000 clones, just under 80% of them appearing once. Sequencing was done on a sample of PBMCs. The receptors were sampled from a woman in her twenties or thirties in good health and CMV-seronegative. The CDR3 runs from the conserved cysteine through the conserved F or W. A D gene is named only where the DNA matches it firmly. Clone size is stated in some rows and not others, as once, few, many or a class when expanded.

d_gene: NA; v_gene: TRBV7-9; j_gene: TRBJ2-7; abundance: NA; CDR3aa: CASSLAGRGTDEQYF; CDR3nt: TGTGCCAGCAGCTTAGCGGGGCGTGGTACGGACGAGCAGTACTTC
d_gene: NA; v_gene: TRBV28; j_gene: TRBJ1-4; abundance: NA; CDR3aa: CASSPHPRTNEKLFF; CDR3nt: TGTGCCAGCAGTCCTCACCCCCGGACTAATGAAAAACTGTTTTTT
d_gene: NA; v_gene: TRBV7-2; j_gene: TRBJ2-7; abundance: NA; CDR3aa: CASSLLVSDEQYF; CDR3nt: TGTGCCAGCAGCTTGCTTGTTAGCGACGAGCAGTACTTC
d_gene: NA; v_gene: TRBV10-2; j_gene: TRBJ2-7; abundance: few; CDR3aa: CVLERGGEQYF; CDR3nt: TGCGTCCTAGAGCGAGGGGGCGAGCAGTACTTC
d_gene: NA; v_gene: TRBV5-4; j_gene: TRBJ2-2; abundance: NA; CDR3aa: CASGFRGGMAGELFF; CDR3nt: TGTGCCAGCGGCTTTCGTGGGGGGATGGCCGGGGAGCTGTTTTTT
d_gene: TRBD1; v_gene: TRBV30; j_gene: TRBJ2-5; abundance: NA; CDR3aa: CAWSLGGQGIWETQYF; CDR3nt: TGTGCCTGGAGTCTGGGGGGACAGGGGATTTGGGAGACCCAGTACTTC
d_gene: NA; v_gene: TRBV29-1; j_gene: TRBJ2-4; abundance: NA; CDR3aa: CSVEWAEKNIQYF; CDR3nt: TGCAGCGTTGAATGGGCAGAGAAAAACATTCAGTACTTC
d_gene: TRBD1; v_gene: TRBV7-9; j_gene: TRBJ2-7; abundance: NA; CDR3aa: CASSQRQGGPSYEQYF; CDR3nt: TGTGCCAGCAGCCAAAGACAGGGGGGGCCTTCGTACGAGCAGTACTTC
d_gene: NA; v_gene: TRBV4-3; j_gene: TRBJ1-2; abundance: NA; CDR3aa: CASSQDRGDILDGYTF; CDR3nt: TGCGCCAGCAGCCAAGATCGTGGGGACATACTGGATGGCTACACCTTC
d_gene: NA; v_gene: TRBV2; j_gene: TRBJ1-5; abundance: NA; CDR3aa: CASSEDSMGNQPQHF; CDR3nt: TGTGCCAGCAGTGAAGACAGCATGGGCAATCAGCCCCAGCATTTT
d_gene: NA; v_gene: TRBV2; j_gene: TRBJ1-4; abundance: NA; CDR3aa: CASSGQGLTNEKLFF; CDR3nt: TGTGCCAGCAGTGGTCAGGGTCTGACTAATGAAAAACTGTTTTTT
d_gene: TRBD1; v_gene: TRBV10-2; j_gene: TRBJ1-5; abundance: NA; CDR3aa: CASSPGTGNQPQHF; CDR3nt: TGCGCCAGCAGTCCCGGGACAGGGAATCAGCCCCAGCATTTT
d_gene: TRBD1; v_gene: TRBV28; j_gene: TRBJ2-7; abundance: NA; CDR3aa: CASSASGGTGVGYEQYF; CDR3nt: TGTGCCAGCAGCGCTTCTGGGGGGACAGGGGTAGGGTACGAGCAGTACTTC
d_gene: TRBD2; v_gene: TRBV15; j_gene: TRBJ2-2; abundance: NA; CDR3aa: CATSLSGGTGELFF; CDR3nt: TGTGCCACCAGCCTTAGCGGGGGCACCGGGGAGCTGTTTTTT
d_gene: NA; v_gene: TRBV19; j_gene: TRBJ2-1; abundance: NA; CDR3aa: CASTWGDEQFF; CDR3nt: TGTGCCAGTACTTGGGGCGATGAGCAGTTCTTC
d_gene: NA; v_gene: TRBV6-5; j_gene: TRBJ2-7; abundance: NA; CDR3aa: CASARDYEQYF; CDR3nt: TGTGCCAGCGCCCGAGACTACGAGCAGTACTTC
d_gene: NA; v_gene: TRBV6-5; j_gene: TRBJ1-1; abundance: NA; CDR3aa: CASSYSMTVNTEAFF; CDR3nt: TGTGCCAGCAGTTACTCGATGACAGTGAACACTGAAGCTTTCTTT
d_gene: NA; v_gene: TRBV4-1; j_gene: TRBJ2-7; abundance: NA; CDR3aa: CASSQDRILVGEQYF; CDR3nt: TGCGCCAGCAGCCAAGATAGGATTCTGGTCGGGGAGCAGTACTTC
d_gene: NA; v_gene: TRBV30; j_gene: TRBJ1-1; abundance: NA; CDR3aa: CAWSEGGTEAFF; CDR3nt: TGTGCCTGGAGTGAGGGCGGGACTGAAGCTTTCTTT
d_gene: NA; v_gene: TRBV18; j_gene: TRBJ2-1; abundance: NA; CDR3aa: CASSPPTGNEQFF; CDR3nt: TGTGCCAGCTCACCACCGACCGGGAATGAGCAGTTCTTC
d_gene: NA; v_gene: TRBV4-2; j_gene: TRBJ2-1; abundance: NA; CDR3aa: CASSQDQTSFRPGDEQFF; CDR3nt: TGTGCCAGCAGCCAAGACCAGACTAGTTTCCGACCGGGCGATGAGCAGTTCTTC
d_gene: TRBD1; v_gene: TRBV7-9; j_gene: TRBJ1-1; abundance: NA; CDR3aa: CASSRQGQLVAFF; CDR3nt: TGTGCCAGCAGCCGTCAGGGACAGTTGGTAGCTTTCTTT
d_gene: NA; v_gene: TRBV4-1; j_gene: TRBJ1-5; abundance: NA; CDR3aa: CASSQSGRSNQPQHF; CDR3nt: TGCGCCAGCAGCCAGAGCGGGAGGAGCAATCAGCCCCAGCATTTT
d_gene: NA; v_gene: TRBV6-1; j_gene: TRBJ1-6; abundance: many; CDR3aa: CASSEGQDNSPLHF; CDR3nt: TGTGCCAGCAGTGAAGGACAGGATAATTCACCCCTCCACTTT
d_gene: NA; v_gene: TRBV10-1; j_gene: TRBJ2-7; abundance: NA; CDR3aa: CASSESGLSYEQYF; CDR3nt: TGCGCCAGCAGTGAGTCGGGACTCTCCTACGAGCAGTACTTC
d_gene: NA; v_gene: TRBV4-1; j_gene: TRBJ2-5; abundance: NA; CDR3aa: CASSPLLGGAGQETQYF; CDR3nt: TGCGCCAGCAGCCCCCTCCTTGGCGGGGCGGGACAAGAGACCCAGTACTTC
d_gene: NA; v_gene: TRBV4-1; j_gene: TRBJ1-1; abundance: NA; CDR3aa: CASSKYREMNTEAFF; CDR3nt: TGCGCCAGCAGCAAGTACAGGGAAATGAACACTGAAGCTTTCTTT
d_gene: TRBD2; v_gene: TRBV9; j_gene: TRBJ2-1; abundance: NA; CDR3aa: CASSGSIHLAGGYSNEQFF; CDR3nt: TGTGCCAGCAGCGGCTCCATTCACCTAGCGGGAGGATATTCCAATGAGCAGTTCTTC
d_gene: NA; v_gene: TRBV10-3; j_gene: TRBJ2-1; abundance: NA; CDR3aa: CAITAGIRPNEQFF; CDR3nt: TGTGCCATCACGGCAGGGATCAGGCCCAATGAGCAGTTCTTC
d_gene: NA; v_gene: TRBV6-5; j_gene: TRBJ1-5; abundance: NA; CDR3aa: CASSYSSDIQPQHF; CDR3nt: TGTGCCAGCAGTTACTCGAGTGACATTCAGCCCCAGCATTTT
d_gene: NA; v_gene: TRBV7-2; j_gene: TRBJ2-1; abundance: NA; CDR3aa: CASSSEVNEQFF; CDR3nt: TGTGCCAGCAGCTCCGAGGTCAATGAGCAGTTCTTC
d_gene: TRBD2; v_gene: TRBV4-2; j_gene: TRBJ2-1; abundance: NA; CDR3aa: CASSQAASIAGDYNEQFF; CDR3nt: TGTGCCAGCAGCCAAGCGGCTAGTATAGCGGGGGACTACAATGAGCAGTTCTTC
d_gene: NA; v_gene: TRBV2; j_gene: TRBJ1-1; abundance: NA; CDR3aa: CASFRNTEAFF; CDR3nt: TGTGCCAGCTTCAGAAACACTGAAGCTTTCTTT
d_gene: TRBD1; v_gene: TRBV4-2; j_gene: TRBJ1-4; abundance: few; CDR3aa: CASSQGDRDNEKLFF; CDR3nt: TGTGCCAGCAGCCAAGGGGACAGGGACAATGAAAAACTGTTTTTT
d_gene: NA; v_gene: TRBV7-2; j_gene: TRBJ1-1; abundance: NA; CDR3aa: CASSLALWTNIEAFF; CDR3nt: TGTGCCAGCAGCTTAGCGCTCTGGACAAATATTGAAGCTTTCTTT
d_gene: TRBD1; v_gene: TRBV2; j_gene: TRBJ2-2; abundance: NA; CDR3aa: CASRPQGARTGELFF; CDR3nt: TGTGCCAGCAGACCCCAGGGGGCGAGAACCGGGGAGCTGTTTTTT
d_gene: NA; v_gene: TRBV6-4; j_gene: TRBJ2-1; abundance: NA; CDR3aa: CASSDEGSETGTYNEQFF; CDR3nt: TGTGCCAGCAGTGACGAGGGCTCAGAGACAGGAACTTACAATGAGCAGTTCTTC
d_gene: TRBD2; v_gene: TRBV4-1; j_gene: TRBJ2-2; abundance: NA; CDR3aa: CASSQGPSGISGELFF; CDR3nt: TGCGCCAGCAGCCAAGGTCCTAGCGGGATCTCCGGGGAGCTGTTTTTT
d_gene: NA; v_gene: TRBV30; j_gene: TRBJ1-1; abundance: NA; CDR3aa: CAWSVSRGNTEAFF; CDR3nt: TGTGCCTGGAGTGTCTCAAGGGGAAACACTGAAGCTTTCTTT
d_gene: NA; v_gene: TRBV10-3; j_gene: TRBJ1-5; abundance: NA; CDR3aa: CAISEGTPHQPQHF; CDR3nt: TGTGCCATCAGTGAGGGGACACCCCATCAGCCCCAGCATTTT
d_gene: NA; v_gene: TRBV6-5; j_gene: TRBJ2-1; abundance: NA; CDR3aa: CASSFRDSSYNEQFF; CDR3nt: TGTGCCAGCAGCTTCCGGGATAGCTCCTACAATGAGCAGTTCTTC
d_gene: NA; v_gene: TRBV28; j_gene: TRBJ1-1; abundance: NA; CDR3aa: CASTGLMNTEAFF; CDR3nt: TGTGCCAGCACAGGGCTAATGAACACTGAAGCTTTCTTT
d_gene: TRBD1; v_gene: TRBV30; j_gene: TRBJ2-5; abundance: NA; CDR3aa: CAWSVGTGRMTQYF; CDR3nt: TGTGCCTGGAGTGTGGGGACAGGCCGCATGACCCAGTACTTC
d_gene: NA; v_gene: TRBV19; j_gene: TRBJ1-1; abundance: NA; CDR3aa: CASSRDRRNTEAFF; CDR3nt: TGTGCCAGTAGCCGAGACAGGCGGAACACTGAAGCTTTCTTT
d_gene: NA; v_gene: TRBV5-4; j_gene: TRBJ2-1; abundance: NA; CDR3aa: CASSLASRAEQFF; CDR3nt: TGTGCCAGCAGCTTGGCATCGCGTGCTGAGCAGTTCTTC
d_gene: NA; v_gene: TRBV30; j_gene: TRBJ2-2; abundance: NA; CDR3aa: CAWSVGVNTGELFF; CDR3nt: TGTGCCTGGAGTGTAGGGGTTAACACCGGGGAGCTGTTTTTT
d_gene: TRBD2; v_gene: TRBV30; j_gene: TRBJ2-1; abundance: NA; CDR3aa: CALINGGSSYNEQFF; CDR3nt: TGTGCCTTGATAAACGGGGGGAGCTCCTACAATGAGCAGTTCTTC